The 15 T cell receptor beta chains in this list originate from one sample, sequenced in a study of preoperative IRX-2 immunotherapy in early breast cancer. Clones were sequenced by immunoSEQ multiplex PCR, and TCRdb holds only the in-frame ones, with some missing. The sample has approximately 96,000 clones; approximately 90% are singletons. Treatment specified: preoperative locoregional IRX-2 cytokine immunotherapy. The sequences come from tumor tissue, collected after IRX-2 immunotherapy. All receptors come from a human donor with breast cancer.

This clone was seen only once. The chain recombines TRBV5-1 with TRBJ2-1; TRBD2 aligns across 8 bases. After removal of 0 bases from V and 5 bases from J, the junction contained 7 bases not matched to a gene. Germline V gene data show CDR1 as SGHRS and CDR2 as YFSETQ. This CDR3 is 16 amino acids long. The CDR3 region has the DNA TGCGCCAGCAGCTTGGGACCGGGACTAGACAACAATGAGCAGTTCTTC. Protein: CASSLGPGLDNNEQFF.

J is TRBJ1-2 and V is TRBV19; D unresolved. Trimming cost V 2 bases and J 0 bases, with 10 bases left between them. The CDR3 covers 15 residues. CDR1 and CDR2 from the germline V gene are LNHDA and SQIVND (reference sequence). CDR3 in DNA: TGTGCCAGTAGTATATTAGGCTCAGCTAACTATGGCTACACCTTC. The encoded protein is CASSILGSANYGYTF. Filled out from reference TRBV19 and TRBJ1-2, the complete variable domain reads DGGITQSPKYLFRKEGQNVTLSCEQNLNHDAMYWYRQDPGQGLRLIYYSQIVNDFQKGDIAEGYSVSREKKESFPLTVTSAQKNPTAFYLCASSILGSANYGYTFGSGTRLTVV.

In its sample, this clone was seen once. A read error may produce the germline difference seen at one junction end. The CDR3 DNA reads TGTGCCAGCAAACCAAGCGGCAGTGCGTGGGGAAACTTAGTTTTT. Translation: CASKPSGSAWGNLVF. The genes are TRBV6-8 and TRBJ1-4, with no clear D. The germline CDR1 and CDR2 sequences are MNHGY and SAAAGT. The CDR3 totals 15 residues.

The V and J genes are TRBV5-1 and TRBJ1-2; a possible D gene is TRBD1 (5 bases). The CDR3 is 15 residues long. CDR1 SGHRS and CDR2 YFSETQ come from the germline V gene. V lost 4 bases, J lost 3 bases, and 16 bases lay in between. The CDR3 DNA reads TGCGCCAGCAGCGCCGGGGGGGACGGATACTATGGCTACACCTTC. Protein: CASSAGGDGYYGYTF.

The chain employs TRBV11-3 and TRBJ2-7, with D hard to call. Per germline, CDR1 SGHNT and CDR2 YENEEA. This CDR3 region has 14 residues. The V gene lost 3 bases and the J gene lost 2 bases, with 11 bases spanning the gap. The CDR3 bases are TGTGCCAGCAGCTTGGCCAGAGCGACCTACGAGCAGTACTTC. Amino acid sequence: CASSLARATYEQYF.

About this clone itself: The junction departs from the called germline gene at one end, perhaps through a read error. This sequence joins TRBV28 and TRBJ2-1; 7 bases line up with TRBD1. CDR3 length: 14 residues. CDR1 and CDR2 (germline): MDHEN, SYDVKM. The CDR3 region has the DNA TGTGCCAGCAGATCGGGACAGATTTACAATAAGCAGTTCTTC. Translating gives CASRSGQIYNKQFF.

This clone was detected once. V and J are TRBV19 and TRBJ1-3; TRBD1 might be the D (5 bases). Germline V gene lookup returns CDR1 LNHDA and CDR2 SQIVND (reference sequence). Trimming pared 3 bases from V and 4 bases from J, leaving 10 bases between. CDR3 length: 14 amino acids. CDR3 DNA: TGTGCCAGTAGTATGATAGGGGTCGGAAACACCATATATTTT. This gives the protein CASSMIGVGNTIYF.

As DNA, the CDR3 is TGTGCCACCAGCAGAGATCGGGGGAACTATGGCTACACCTTC. Protein sequence: CATSRDRGNYGYTF. V and J are TRBV15 and TRBJ1-2; maybe TRBD1 (5 bases). Between the trimmed V and J ends, which lost 0 bases and 2 bases, there was a span of 7 bases. Germline loops: CDR1 LNHNV, CDR2 YYDKDF (reference sequence). The CDR3 totals 14 residues. Full variable domain (outside the CDR3, taken from reference TRBV15 and TRBJ1-2): DAMVIQNPRYQVTQFGKPVTLSCSQTLNHNVMYWYQQKSSQAPKLLFHYYDKDFNNEADTPDNFQSRRPNTSFCFLDIRSPGLGDTAMYLCATSRDRGNYGYTFGSGTRLTVV.

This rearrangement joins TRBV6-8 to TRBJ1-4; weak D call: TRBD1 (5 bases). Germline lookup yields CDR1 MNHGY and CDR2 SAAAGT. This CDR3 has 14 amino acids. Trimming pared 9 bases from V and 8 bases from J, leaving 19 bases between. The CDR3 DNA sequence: TGTGCCAGTCAGAGGGGACGGCCCACAGAAAAACTGTTTTTT. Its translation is CASQRGRPTEKLFF.

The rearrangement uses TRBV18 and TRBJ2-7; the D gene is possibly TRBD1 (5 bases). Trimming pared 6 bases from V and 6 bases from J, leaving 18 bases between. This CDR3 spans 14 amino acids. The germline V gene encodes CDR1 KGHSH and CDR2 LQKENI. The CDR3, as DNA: TGTGCCAGCTCGGCCGGGCCAAGGGGCCGCGAGCAGTACTTC. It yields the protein CASSAGPRGREQYF.

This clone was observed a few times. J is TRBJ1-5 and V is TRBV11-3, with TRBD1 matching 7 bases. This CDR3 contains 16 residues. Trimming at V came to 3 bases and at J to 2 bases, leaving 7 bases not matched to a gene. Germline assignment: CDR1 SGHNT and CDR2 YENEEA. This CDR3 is CASSFRGMGGNQPQHF. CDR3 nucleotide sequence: TGTGCCAGCAGCTTCAGGGGGATGGGAGGCAATCAGCCCCAGCATTTT.

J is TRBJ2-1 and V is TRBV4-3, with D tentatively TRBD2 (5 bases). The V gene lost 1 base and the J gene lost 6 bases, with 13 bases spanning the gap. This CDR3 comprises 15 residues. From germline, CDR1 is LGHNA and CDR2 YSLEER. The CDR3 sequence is CASSQASRRGNEQFF. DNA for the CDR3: TGCGCCAGCAGCCAAGCTAGCAGGAGAGGCAATGAGCAGTTCTTC.

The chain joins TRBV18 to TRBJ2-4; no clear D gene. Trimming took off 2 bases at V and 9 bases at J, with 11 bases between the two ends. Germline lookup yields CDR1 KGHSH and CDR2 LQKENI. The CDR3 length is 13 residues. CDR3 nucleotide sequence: TGTGCCAGCTCACCAATCTCAGCGACCATTCAGTACTTC. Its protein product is CASSPISATIQYF.

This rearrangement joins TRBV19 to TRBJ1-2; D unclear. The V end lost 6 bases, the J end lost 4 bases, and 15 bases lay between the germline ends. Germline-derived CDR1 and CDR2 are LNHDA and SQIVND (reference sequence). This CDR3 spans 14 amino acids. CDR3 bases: TGTGCCAGTAGATCCTCACAGAAATTCTATGGCTACACCTTC. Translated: CASRSSQKFYGYTF.

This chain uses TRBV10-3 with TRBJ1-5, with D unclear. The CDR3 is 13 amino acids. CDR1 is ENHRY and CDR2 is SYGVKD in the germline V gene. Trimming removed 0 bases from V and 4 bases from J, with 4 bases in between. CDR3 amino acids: CAISESLNQPQHF. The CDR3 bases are TGTGCCATCAGTGAGTCGTTGAATCAGCCCCAGCATTTT.